A single sample gave rise to the 30 T cell receptor beta chains below, sequenced in a study of blood T cells in healthy people across ages. Primers used in a second PCR of roughly 6 to 11 cycles were a sample-barcoded 5' primer and a J-beta primer mix. A single record per CDR3 protein comes from TCRdb applying MiXCR to the 5' RACE reads. The sample shows about 620,000 distinct CDR3 sequences, approximately 52% of them seen only once. The sequencing sample was made of blood. Receptors originate from a woman older than 75 in good health.

Comment on this clonotype: A single base separates this from a much larger clone, so it may be a read error. The J gene is TRBJ2-7, the V gene TRBV6-6; TRBD2 matches 8 bases. This CDR3 has 15 amino acids. The germline CDR1 and CDR2 sequences are MNHNY and SVGAGI (reference sequence). CDR3 nucleotide sequence: TGTGCCGGCAGTTACTCGCGGGGGGCGGGATACGAGCAGTACTTC. It specifies CAGSYSRGAGYEQYF.

As to this clonotype: A much larger clone sits a single nucleotide away, making a read error possible. V and J are TRBV20-1 and TRBJ2-1; D is unresolved. The DNA end is a closer match to TRBJ2-7, so the J assignment may be wrong. The CDR3 has 11 amino acids. In germline, CDR1 is DFQATT, CDR2 SNEGSKA (reference sequence). The DNA of the CDR3 is TGCAGTGCTAGGGGAACCAATGAGCAGTACTTC. Translating gives CSARGTNEQYF.

This clonotype has ten or more counts. The DNA is omitted, as the CDR3 cannot be located on it reliably, and the CDR3 follows TCRdb's listing. The V call is TRBV6-5, the J call TRBJ2-3; the D call of TRBD1 is as the table states it, not checked on the DNA. The CDR3 adds up to 15 amino acids, both ends counted. Per germline, CDR1 MNHEY and CDR2 SVGAGI. This chain's CDR3 is CASSYSWFGPGTQYF.

This clonotype is termed medium-sized. This sequence joins TRBV15 and TRBJ2-7, with a weak D call TRBD1 (6 bases). Trimming removed 2 bases at V and 3 bases at J, with 14 bases between. The CDR3 runs 15 residues. Germline V lookup: CDR1 LNHNV, CDR2 YYDKDF (reference sequence). In nucleotides, the CDR3 is TGTGCCACCAGCAGAACCGGGACAAGCTACTACGAGCAGTACTTC. Protein sequence: CATSRTGTSYYEQYF.

J is TRBJ2-7 and V is TRBV20-1; D call uncertain. The germline V gene has CDR1 DFQATT and CDR2 SNEGSKA (reference sequence). CDR3 length: 15 residues. The V end lost 5 bases, the J end lost 1 base, and 18 bases lay between the germline ends. The CDR3 bases are TGCAGTGCTCCCGACCAAGCCCTAACGTCCTACGAGCAGTACTTC. It is translated as CSAPDQALTSYEQYF.

The chain links TRBV10-3 to TRBJ1-5; D may be TRBD1 (5 bases). V lost 1 base and J lost 7, with 11 bases in between. CDR3 size: 14 residues. Looked up from germline, CDR1 is ENHRY and CDR2 is SYGVKD. The CDR3 region has the DNA TGTGCCATCAGTGAGTTAGGGGTGGGGCAGCCCCAGCATTTT. It is translated as CAISELGVGQPQHF.

This clonotype was counted once. This chain links TRBV10-3 with TRBJ1-2; D not certain. This CDR3 is built from 11 residues. CDR1 ENHRY and CDR2 SYGVKD come from the germline V gene. The V end lost 4 bases, the J end lost 2 bases, and 2 bases lay between the germline ends. In nucleotides, the CDR3 is TGTGCCATCAGTGTAAACTATGGCTACACCTTC. Translation: CAISVNYGYTF.

The genes are TRBV20-1 and TRBJ2-4; 7 bases match TRBD2. The DNA matches TRBJ2-7 better at its end, which makes the J call doubtful. Per germline, CDR1 DFQATT and CDR2 SNEGSKA (reference sequence). The CDR3 totals 15 residues. The DNA for the CDR3 is TGCAGTGCTAGCCCCCCCGGGGGGAGTTTTGACGAGCAGTACTTC. It codes for CSASPPGGSFDEQYF.

This clonotype was detected only a few times. This chain joins TRBV24-1 and TRBJ2-2, with D possibly being TRBD2 (6 bases). The CDR3 has 15 amino acids. Per germline, CDR1 KGHDR and CDR2 SFDVKD. Trimming stripped 2 bases from V and 4 bases from J, with 10 bases between. This CDR3 is CATSDWAGITGELFF. CDR3 DNA: TGTGCCACCAGTGATTGGGCGGGGATCACCGGGGAGCTGTTTTTT.

A note on this clonotype: A much larger clonotype is one base distant, so this may be a read error. The rearrangement joins TRBV6-5 to TRBJ2-3; maybe TRBD2 (5 bases). CDR3 size: 12 residues. Trimming cost V 6 bases and J 4 bases, with 8 bases left between them. Germline loops: CDR1 MNHEY, CDR2 SVGAGI. The CDR3: CASRNSADTQYF. The CDR3 DNA reads as TGTGCCAGCAGAAATAGCGCAGATACGCAGTATTTT.

This clonotype was observed a few times. This chain joins TRBV28 and TRBJ1-5; the D gene is possibly TRBD1 (6 bases). V lost 7 bases, J lost 6 bases, and 16 bases lay in between. CDR3 size: 14 residues. From germline, CDR1 is MDHEN and CDR2 SYDVKM. The chain's CDR3 is CASTVLQGGQPQHF. The DNA of the CDR3 is TGTGCCAGCACAGTATTACAGGGAGGTCAGCCCCAGCATTTT.

J is TRBJ1-4 and V is TRBV20-1; TRBD1 matches at 7 bases. Germline loops: CDR1 DFQATT, CDR2 SNEGSKA (reference sequence). CDR3 length: 16 residues. Unmatched junction bases numbered 12, after V lost 3 bases and J lost 5 bases. CDR3 in amino acids: CSARGYRDSLNEKLFF. CDR3 in DNA: TGCAGTGCTAGGGGATACCGGGACAGCCTAAATGAAAAACTGTTTTTT.

The V call is TRBV20-1, the J call TRBJ2-7; TRBD1 agrees at 7 bases. Trimming took 6 bases from V and 2 from J; bases not matched to a gene: 13. Germline lookup yields CDR1 DFQATT and CDR2 SNEGSKA (reference sequence). This CDR3 has 15 residues. This CDR3 is CSAPPRDRDTYEQYF. The CDR3 nucleotides are TGCAGTGCCCCCCCCCGGGACAGAGACACCTACGAGCAGTACTTC.

The chain uses TRBV20-1 and TRBJ2-5; the D is unclear. Deletions cut 2 bases from V and 5 bases from J, with 12 bases between. This CDR3 is 13 amino acids long. Germline CDR1 DFQATT, CDR2 SNEGSKA (reference sequence). Here the CDR3 reads CSARQDHSETQYF. The CDR3 DNA reads as TGCAGTGCTAGACAGGACCACTCGGAGACCCAGTACTTC.

The V and J genes are TRBV2 and TRBJ2-2; TRBD2 matches at 7 bases. The CDR3 sequence is 14 residues long. CDR1 SNHLY and CDR2 FYNNEI come from the germline V gene. After removal of 7 bases from V and 6 bases from J, the junction contained 8 bases not matched to a gene. Here the CDR3 DNA reads TGTGCCAGCACCGGGGGAGGGCCGGCCGGGGAGCTGTTTTTT. Translating gives CASTGGGPAGELFF.

Many counts were recorded for this clonotype. The chain joins TRBV4-1 to TRBJ2-7; D may be TRBD1 (5 bases). Germline V gene data show CDR1 as MGHRA and CDR2 as YSYEKL. The CDR3 spans 18 residues. Trimming left V 0 bases short and J 5 bases short, with 23 bases between. The CDR3 DNA sequence: TGCGCCAGCAGCCAAGAAAAGGGGCTGGCTACGTGGGAACACGAGCAGTACTTC. It encodes CASSQEKGLATWEHEQYF.

This clonotype was counted between two and nine times. V usage is TRBV7-9 and J usage is TRBJ1-2, with a weak D call TRBD1 (6 bases). This CDR3 is built from 15 residues. Germline loops: CDR1 SEHNR, CDR2 FQNEAQ (reference sequence). Trimming stripped 5 bases from V and 0 bases from J, with 13 bases between. CDR3 sequence (DNA): TGTGCCAGCAGCCCCGCAGGGGATTCTAACTATGGCTACACCTTC. It encodes CASSPAGDSNYGYTF.

This clonotype occurred many times. The chain uses TRBV10-3 and TRBJ2-7; 8 nucleotides match TRBD1. Trimming cost V 9 bases and J 6 bases; bases outside gene matches: 7. Germline values: CDR1 ENHRY, CDR2 SYGVKD. This CDR3 has 12 amino acids. The CDR3 sequence: CAIDRGKGEQYF. CDR3 bases: TGTGCCATTGACAGGGGTAAGGGCGAGCAGTACTTC.

This clonotype showed up many times. The chain links TRBV5-6 to TRBJ1-2; D might be TRBD1 (5 bases). The germline V and J ends were trimmed by 1 base and 7 bases, with 14 bases remaining between them. This CDR3 comprises 14 residues. Germline V lookup: CDR1 SGHDT, CDR2 YYEEEE. In nucleotides, the CDR3 is TGTGCCAGCAGCTTGAAGGGGAGCTCACGTGGCTACACCTTC. This gives the protein CASSLKGSSRGYTF.

This clonotype has a count of ten or more. The genes are TRBV29-1 and TRBJ2-5; D is unresolved. The CDR3 contains 13 residues. Germline V CDR1 and CDR2: SQVTM, ANQGSEA. The ends were cut back, 3 bases at V and 4 bases at J, with 12 bases in the middle. The CDR3 reads CSVEVQVGETQYF. For the CDR3, the DNA is TGCAGCGTTGAGGTTCAGGTTGGAGAGACCCAGTACTTC.

This clonotype was found a few times. The gene calls are TRBV27 and TRBJ2-7; D uncertain. The ends were cut back, 5 bases at V and 1 base at J, with 18 bases in the middle. The CDR3 spans 16 residues. Germline V lookup: CDR1 MNHEY, CDR2 SMNVEV (reference sequence). The CDR3 nucleotides are TGTGCCAGCAGTCCGACTTTAGGGTGGGGATCCTACGAGCAGTACTTC. Its protein product is CASSPTLGWGSYEQYF.

There are many counts of this clonotype. The chain carries TRBV21-1 and TRBJ1-1. TRBV21-1 is listed as a pseudogene. This CDR3 spans 15 amino acids. CDR3 sequence (DNA): TGTGCCAGCAGGCTACTAAGGGCAGGGAGCACTGAAGCTTTCTTT. Encoded protein: CASRLLRAGSTEAFF.

This clonotype showed up many times. The V gene is TRBV20-1, the J gene TRBJ2-5; D call uncertain. The germline V gene has CDR1 DFQATT and CDR2 SNEGSKA (reference sequence). This CDR3 spans 12 amino acids. V dropped 5 bases and J dropped 1 base, with 8 bases sitting between them. The CDR3 is CSAGDSQETQYF. The CDR3 nucleotides are TGCAGTGCTGGTGACTCCCAAGAGACCCAGTACTTC.

J is TRBJ1-5 and V is TRBV7-9; D is undetermined. V gave up 8 bases and J gave up 0 bases, with 11 bases separating them. CDR1 and CDR2 (germline): SEHNR, FQNEAQ (reference sequence). This CDR3 has 14 amino acids. The CDR3: CASGGRDSNQPQHF. The CDR3 DNA reads as TGTGCCAGCGGAGGGAGGGATAGCAATCAGCCCCAGCATTTT.

CDR3: CASSYARGWQPQHF. The CDR3 nucleotides read TGTGCCAGCAGTTACGCGAGGGGTTGGCAGCCCCAGCATTTT. The chain links TRBV6-5 to TRBJ1-5; D may be TRBD1 (5 bases). This CDR3 has 14 amino acids. Deletions cut 2 bases from V and 7 bases from J, with 12 bases between. Germline V gene data show CDR1 as MNHEY and CDR2 as SVGAGI.

This chain uses TRBV20-1 with TRBJ2-5; TRBD2 matches 7 bases. The J call may be wrong; the DNA end is better matched by TRBJ2-7. CDR1 is DFQATT and CDR2 is SNEGSKA in the germline V gene (reference sequence). The length of the CDR3 is 12 residues. The CDR3 DNA sequence: TGCAGTGCCGGACTAGAGTTCTACGAGCAGTACTTC. Its protein product is CSAGLEFYEQYF.

This clonotype has just a few counts. The genes are TRBV14 and TRBJ2-2; 12 nucleotides agree with TRBD2. Germline V CDR1 and CDR2: SGHDN, FVKESK. The CDR3 loop spans 16 amino acids. With 4 bases clipped from V and 4 bases from J, the junction kept 4 bases outside the gene matches. The CDR3 loop reads CASSLPGLAGTGELFF. CDR3 DNA sequence: TGTGCCAGCAGCCTTCCGGGACTAGCGGGCACCGGGGAGCTGTTTTTT.

This clonotype was recorded a few times. The chain employs TRBV6-1 and TRBJ1-6; maybe TRBD1 (6 bases). V was cut by 8 bases and J by 10 bases, with 18 bases left in between. The CDR3 length is 14 residues. Germline CDR1 reads MNHNS; CDR2 reads SASEGT. CDR3 region: CASYIQGGQSPLHF. CDR3 in DNA: TGTGCCAGCTACATACAGGGAGGCCAGTCACCCCTCCACTTT.

CDR3 protein: CASSFSRAYNEQYF. In nucleotides, the CDR3 is TGTGCCAGCAGCTTTTCCCGAGCTTACAATGAGCAGTACTTC. The chain uses TRBV7-9 and TRBJ2-5; D remains unclear. Trimming took 3 bases from V and 11 from J, leaving 19 bases between them. The CDR3 is made up of 14 amino acids. Germline values: CDR1 SEHNR, CDR2 FQNEAQ (reference sequence).

This clonotype came up many times. The chain joins TRBV12-3 or TRBV12-4 to TRBJ2-7; D remains ambiguous. Trimming took 3 bases from V and 8 from J, leaving 14 bases between them. This CDR3 is built from 13 residues. The CDR3 is CASSLDLSTKQYF. DNA for the CDR3: TGTGCCAGCAGTTTGGACCTGTCTACGAAGCAGTACTTC.